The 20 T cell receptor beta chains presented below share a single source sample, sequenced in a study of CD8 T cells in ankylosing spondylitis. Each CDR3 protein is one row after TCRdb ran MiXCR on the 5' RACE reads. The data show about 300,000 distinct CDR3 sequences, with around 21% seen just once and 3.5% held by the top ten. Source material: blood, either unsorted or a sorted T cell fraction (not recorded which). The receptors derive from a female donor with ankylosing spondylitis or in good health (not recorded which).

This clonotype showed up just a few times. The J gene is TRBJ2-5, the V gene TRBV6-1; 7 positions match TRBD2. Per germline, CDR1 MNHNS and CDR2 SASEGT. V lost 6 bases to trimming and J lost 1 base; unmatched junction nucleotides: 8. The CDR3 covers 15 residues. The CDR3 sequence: CASSLAAPTQETQYF. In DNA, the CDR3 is TGTGCCAGCAGCCTAGCGGCTCCCACCCAAGAGACCCAGTACTTC.

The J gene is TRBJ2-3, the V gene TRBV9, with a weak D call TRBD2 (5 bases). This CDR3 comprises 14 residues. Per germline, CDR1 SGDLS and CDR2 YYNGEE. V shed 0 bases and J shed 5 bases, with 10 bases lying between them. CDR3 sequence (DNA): TGTGCCAGCAGCGTAGCTAGCCGAGGAGATACGCAGTATTTT. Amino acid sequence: CASSVASRGDTQYF.

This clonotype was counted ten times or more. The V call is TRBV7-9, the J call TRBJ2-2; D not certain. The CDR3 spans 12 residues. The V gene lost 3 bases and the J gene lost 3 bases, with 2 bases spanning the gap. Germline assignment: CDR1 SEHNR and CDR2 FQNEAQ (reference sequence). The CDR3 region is CASSFYTGELFF. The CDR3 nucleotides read TGTGCCAGCAGCTTTTACACCGGGGAGCTGTTTTTT.

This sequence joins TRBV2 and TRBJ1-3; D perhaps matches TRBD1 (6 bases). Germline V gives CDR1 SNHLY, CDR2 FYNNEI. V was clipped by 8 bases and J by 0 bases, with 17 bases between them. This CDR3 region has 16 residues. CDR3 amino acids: CASGNKTGLSGNTIYF. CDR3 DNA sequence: TGTGCCAGCGGGAATAAGACAGGACTCTCTGGAAACACCATATATTTT.

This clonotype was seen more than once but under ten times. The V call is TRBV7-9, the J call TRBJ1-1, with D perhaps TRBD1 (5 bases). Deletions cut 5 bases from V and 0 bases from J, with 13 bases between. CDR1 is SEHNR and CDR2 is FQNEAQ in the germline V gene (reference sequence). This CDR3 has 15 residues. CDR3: CASSRSQGLNTEAFF. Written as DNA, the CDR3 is TGTGCCAGCAGCCGTTCCCAGGGATTGAACACTGAAGCTTTCTTT.

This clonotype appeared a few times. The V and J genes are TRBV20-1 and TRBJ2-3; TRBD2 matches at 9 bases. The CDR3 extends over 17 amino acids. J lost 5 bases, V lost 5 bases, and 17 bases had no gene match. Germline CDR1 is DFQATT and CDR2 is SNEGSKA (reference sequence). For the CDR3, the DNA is TGCAGTGCTTGCCCCAGACCTTTAGCGGGAGTTGGAGATACGCAGTATTTT. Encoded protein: CSACPRPLAGVGDTQYF.

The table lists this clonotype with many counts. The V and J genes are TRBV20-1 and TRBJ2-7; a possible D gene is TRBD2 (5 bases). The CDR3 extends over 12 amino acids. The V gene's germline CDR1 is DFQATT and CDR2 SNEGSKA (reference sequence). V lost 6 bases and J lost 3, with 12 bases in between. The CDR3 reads CSASDGLYEQYF. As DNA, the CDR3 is TGCAGTGCAAGCGACGGACTCTACGAGCAGTACTTC.

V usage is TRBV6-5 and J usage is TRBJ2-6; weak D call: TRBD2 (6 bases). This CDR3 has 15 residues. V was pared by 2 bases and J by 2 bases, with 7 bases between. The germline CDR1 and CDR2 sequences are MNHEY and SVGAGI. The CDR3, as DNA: TGTGCCAGCAGTTACGGGGGGACTGGGGCCAACGTCCTGACTTTC. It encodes CASSYGGTGANVLTF.

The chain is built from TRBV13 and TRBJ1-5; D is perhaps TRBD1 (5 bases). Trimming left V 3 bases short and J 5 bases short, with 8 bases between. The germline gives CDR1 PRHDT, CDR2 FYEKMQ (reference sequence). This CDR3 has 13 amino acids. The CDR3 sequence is CASSFVRDQPQHF. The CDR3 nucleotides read TGTGCCAGCAGCTTCGTCAGGGATCAGCCCCAGCATTTT.

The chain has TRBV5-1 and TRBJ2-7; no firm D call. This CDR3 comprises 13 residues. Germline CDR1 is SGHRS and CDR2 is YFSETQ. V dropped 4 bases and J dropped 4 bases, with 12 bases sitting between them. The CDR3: CASSGPVGYEQYF. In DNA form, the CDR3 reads TGCGCCAGCAGCGGGCCCGTGGGGTACGAGCAGTACTTC. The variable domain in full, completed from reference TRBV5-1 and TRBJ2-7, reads KAGVTQTPRYLIKTRGQQVTLSCSPISGHRSVSWYQQTPGQGLQFLFEYFSETQRNKGNFPGRFSGRQFSNSRSEMNVSTLELGDSALYLCASSGPVGYEQYFGPGTRLTVT.

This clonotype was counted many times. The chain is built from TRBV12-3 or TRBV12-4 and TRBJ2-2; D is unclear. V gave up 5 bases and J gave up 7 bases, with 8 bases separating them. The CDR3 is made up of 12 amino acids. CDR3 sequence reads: CASSPPYGELFF. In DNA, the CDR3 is TGTGCCAGCAGTCCCCCCTACGGGGAGCTGTTTTTT.

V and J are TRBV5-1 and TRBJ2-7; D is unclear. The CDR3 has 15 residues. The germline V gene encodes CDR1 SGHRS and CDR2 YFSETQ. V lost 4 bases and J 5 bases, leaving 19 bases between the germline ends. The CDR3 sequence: CASSAARMKGDEQYF. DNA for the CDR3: TGCGCCAGCAGCGCCGCAAGGATGAAGGGCGACGAGCAGTACTTC.

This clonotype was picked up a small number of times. CDR3 in amino acids: CSARDLLTLSSYNEQFF. The CDR3 DNA reads TGCAGTGCTAGAGACCTCTTGACCCTGAGCTCCTACAATGAGCAGTTCTTC. The gene calls are TRBV20-1 and TRBJ2-1, with D unclear. Germline CDR1 is DFQATT and CDR2 is SNEGSKA (reference sequence). V was cut by 0 bases and J by 0 bases, with 15 bases left in between. This CDR3 is 17 amino acids long.

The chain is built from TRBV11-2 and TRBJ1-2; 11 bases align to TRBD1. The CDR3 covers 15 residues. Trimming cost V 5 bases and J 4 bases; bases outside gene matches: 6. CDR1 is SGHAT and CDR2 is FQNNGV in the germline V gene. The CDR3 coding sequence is TGTGCCAGCAGCACGGACAGGGGGCTGGTCTATGGCTACACCTTC. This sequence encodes CASSTDRGLVYGYTF.

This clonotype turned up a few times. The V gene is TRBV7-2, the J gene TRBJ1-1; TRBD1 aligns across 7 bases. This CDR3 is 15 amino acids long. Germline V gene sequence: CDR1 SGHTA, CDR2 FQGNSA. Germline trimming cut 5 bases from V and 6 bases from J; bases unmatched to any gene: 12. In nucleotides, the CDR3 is TGTGCCAGCAGCCAAGCCTACAGGGGACGCGCTGAAGCTTTCTTT. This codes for CASSQAYRGRAEAFF.

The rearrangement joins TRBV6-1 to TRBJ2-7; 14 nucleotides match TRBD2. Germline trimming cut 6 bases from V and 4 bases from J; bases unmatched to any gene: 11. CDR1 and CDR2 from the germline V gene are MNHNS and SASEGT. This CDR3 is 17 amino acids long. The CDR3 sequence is CASSRPGLAGARYEQYF. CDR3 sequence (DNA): TGTGCCAGCAGCCGCCCGGGACTAGCGGGAGCGAGGTACGAGCAGTACTTC.

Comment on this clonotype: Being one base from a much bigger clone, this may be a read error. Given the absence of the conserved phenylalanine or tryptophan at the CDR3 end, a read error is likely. CDR3 region: CASSSLIPTDEQYL. The CDR3 coding sequence is TGTGCCAGCAGCTCCCTTATACCGACAGACGAGCAGTACTTG. The rearrangement joins TRBV7-2 to TRBJ2-7; possible D gene TRBD1, 5 bases. Germline V gene sequence: CDR1 SGHTA, CDR2 FQGNSA. This CDR3 contains 14 residues. Between the trimmed V and J ends, which lost 4 bases and 5 bases, there was a span of 15 bases.

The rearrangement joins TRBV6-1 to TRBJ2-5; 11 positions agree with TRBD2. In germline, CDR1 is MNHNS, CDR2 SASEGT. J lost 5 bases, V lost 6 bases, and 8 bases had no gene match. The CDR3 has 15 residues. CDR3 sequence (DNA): TGTGCCAGCAGCCCGACTAGCGGGAATTCTGAGACCCAGTACTTC. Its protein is CASSPTSGNSETQYF.

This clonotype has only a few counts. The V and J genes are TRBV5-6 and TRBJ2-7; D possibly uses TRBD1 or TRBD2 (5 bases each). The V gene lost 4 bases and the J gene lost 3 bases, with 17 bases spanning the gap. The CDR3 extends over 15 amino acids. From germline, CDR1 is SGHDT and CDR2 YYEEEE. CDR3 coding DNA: TGTGCCAGCAGCCGCCGCCAGGGAGTAATCTACGAGCAGTACTTC. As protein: CASSRRQGVIYEQYF.

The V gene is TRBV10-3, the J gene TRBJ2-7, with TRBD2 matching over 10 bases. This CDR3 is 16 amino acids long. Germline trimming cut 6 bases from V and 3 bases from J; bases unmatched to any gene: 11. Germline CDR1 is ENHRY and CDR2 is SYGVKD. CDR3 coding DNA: TGTGCCATCAGGGACCGCCTAGCGGGAGTGCACTACGAGCAGTACTTC. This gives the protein CAIRDRLAGVHYEQYF.